The clone carrying this T cell receptor beta chain was observed a handful of times. The source of the sample is a study of neoadjuvant anti-PD-1 for oral cavity cancer. Documented time point: after neoadjuvant nivolumab, at surgical resection. Generated by immunoSEQ multiplex PCR, the TCRdb table keeps only in-frame clones and is missing some. Of about 37,000 clones in the sample, roughly two fifths were seen once. Germline CDR1 MNHEY, CDR2 SVGAGI. Between the trimmed V and J ends, which lost 2 bases and 10 bases, there was a span of 12 bases. CDR3 size: 14 residues. The specimen was tumor tissue, collected after nivolumab (anti-PD-1) treatment. V usage is TRBV6-5 and J usage is TRBJ1-6; D gene unclear. The source is a person aged 35-79 years with oral cavity squamous cell carcinoma. CDR3 protein: CASSYRRVRSPLHF. For the CDR3, the DNA is TGTGCCAGCAGTTACCGCCGGGTGAGGTCACCCCTCCACTTT.